Sequencing of this T cell receptor beta chain was carried out in a study of cytomegalovirus exposure and HLA in healthy donors (dated by TCRdb to 2015 to 2018). Background on the whole study: According to a later analysis, one platform produced both the 120 validation repertoires and the 700 or so repertoires of the first cohort. The study aimed to test whether signatures of past pathogen exposure could be identified by cataloging public T cell receptors. To predict cytomegalovirus infection status, the study brought together high-throughput TCR immunosequencing, statistical association of individual TCRs with disease status, and machine learning. Along with the roughly 700-subject first cohort, a separate validation cohort of approximately 110 different subjects was used.

Donors formed part of the validation cohort, which comprised about 130 subjects and was distinct from the first cohort of 550 to 850 subjects. General conclusions and limits of the study: In both the original and validation cohorts, the classifier was reported to diagnose cytomegalovirus status with high specificity and sensitivity. In vitro tests confirmed that a few of the cytomegalovirus-associated TCR beta chains recognize cytomegalovirus antigens. Most TCR sequences were observed very rarely across donors, whereas some public TCRs were present in many individuals. A later analysis had no HLA typing for the validation cohort, so co-occurrence there was scored across all 110 or so repertoires. The authors suggested that the approach could potentially be extended to other disease states and immunological phenotypes. The study listed 164 TCR beta chains as associated with cytomegalovirus. Subsequent analysis determined that TCRs grouped into clusters in the first cohort also showed a tendency toward co-occurrence across the approximately 120 validation repertoires, and about 94% of cluster scores exceeded 0.

On this clone itself: What antigen it recognizes has not been identified. The record has no base qualities; no much larger clone is one base away.

CDR1 and CDR2 were assigned from the germline V gene as MNHNS and SASEGT. From cysteine to phenylalanine, the CDR3 is 15 amino acids long. Only the CDR3 part of the read is kept: 45 bases, read in frame from the first base. V was cut back by 2 bases and J by 2 bases, leaving a gap of 13 bases between them. Libraries were built with the immunoSEQ multiplex PCR assay. The original pipeline was this. A statistical classification framework was built for diagnosing cytomegalovirus status from the catalog of TCR beta chain sequences. The immuneACCESS repertoire file appears here via TCRdb, limited to in-frame rearrangements. These files lack a portion of the clones; in checked studies, under half of the deficit traces to unresolved V genes, and the cause of the others is not known. V, J and clone size derive from that table, while D and trimming were established from the DNA sequence. In this sample the table shows about 360,000 clones, 70% to 90% of which occur a single time. 0.83% of the sample is in the top ten clones.

This sequence was found in a woman under 30 in good health and CMV-seronegative. The source material was PBMCs. The chain couples TRBV6-1 to TRBJ2-7; TRBD1 is a weak D gene call, 5 bases matching. The nucleotide sequence reads TGTGCCAGCAGTGAATGGGCAGGGCGAACCTACGAGCAGTACTTC. This translates into CASSEWAGRTYEQYF.